A single sample gave rise to the 30 T cell receptor beta chains below, sequenced in a study of shared clonotypes between healthy human individuals. Here immunoSEQ multiplex PCR was the method, and the copy in TCRdb shows in-frame clones only, minus some. Seen here are roughly 500,000 clones, 95% to 97% observed once, and the top ten hold under 0.065%. Sequencing input: naive CD4+ T cells sorted from blood. Sample subset: CD45RA+ positively selected. These receptors were collected from a woman aged 25 to 45 in good health.

The chain joins TRBV5-6 to TRBJ2-5; D not resolved. The J call is uncertain, as TRBJ2-7 better fits the DNA end. The CDR3 is 14 residues long. Germline lookup yields CDR1 SGHDT and CDR2 YYEEEE. CDR3 sequence: CASSFLRVPYEQYF. Here the CDR3 DNA reads TGTGCCAGCAGCTTTCTTCGGGTCCCCTACGAGCAGTACTTC.

V and J are TRBV29-1 and TRBJ2-5, with 7 bases that match TRBD1. After removal of 5 bases from V and 7 bases from J, the junction contained 7 bases not matched to a gene. This CDR3 is 12 amino acids long. Germline CDR1 is SQVTM and CDR2 is ANQGSEA. Here the CDR3 DNA reads TGCAGCGTTCGGGACAGTGCATGGACCCAGTACTTC. It specifies CSVRDSAWTQYF.

The chain combines TRBV6-5 with TRBJ2-7, with a weak D call TRBD1 (6 bases). The germline V and J ends were trimmed by 0 bases and 2 bases, with 14 bases remaining between them. There are 16 residues in the CDR3. Germline V CDR1 and CDR2: MNHEY, SVGAGI. Here the CDR3 DNA reads TGTGCCAGCAGTTACTCCCGCAGGGGCTCCCCCTACGAGCAGTACTTC. The encoded protein is CASSYSRRGSPYEQYF.

In regard to this clone: This CDR3 is also generated by other DNA sequences in the sample. This sequence joins TRBV18 and TRBJ2-5; D gene uncertain. This CDR3 has 11 residues. V lost 5 bases to trimming and J lost 2 bases, with 3 bases between them. The germline V gene encodes CDR1 KGHSH and CDR2 LQKENI. The CDR3 nucleotides read TGTGCCAGCTCAGCTCAAGAGACCCAGTACTTC. As protein: CASSAQETQYF.

V usage is TRBV19 and J usage is TRBJ1-5; no definite D call. Trimming left V 9 bases short and J 1 base short, with 13 bases between. The CDR3 totals 14 residues. Germline CDR1 LNHDA, CDR2 SQIVND (reference sequence). The DNA of the CDR3 is TGTGCCAGCTGCCCCGATAGGAGCAATCAGCCCCAGCATTTT. This gives the protein CASCPDRSNQPQHF.

The V gene is TRBV27, the J gene TRBJ2-7; D call uncertain. The length of the CDR3 is 14 residues. V lost 5 bases and J lost 0, with 11 bases in between. Looked up from germline, CDR1 is MNHEY and CDR2 is SMNVEV (reference sequence). CDR3 bases: TGTGCCAGCAGTCCCACGGACCCCTCCTACGAGCAGTACTTC. Amino acid sequence: CASSPTDPSYEQYF.

The chain employs TRBV18 and TRBJ2-7; the D is unclear. The CDR3 is made up of 14 amino acids. Trimming cost V 0 bases and J 5 bases, with 11 bases left between them. From germline, CDR1 is KGHSH and CDR2 LQKENI. The CDR3 sequence: CASSPPASRHEQYF. The CDR3 nucleotides are TGTGCCAGCTCACCACCGGCCAGCAGGCACGAGCAGTACTTC.

Regarding this clone: Different DNA sequences within this sample yield the same CDR3. The chain uses TRBV5-1 and TRBJ2-3, with 13 positions matching TRBD2. The CDR3 has 15 residues. CDR1 SGHRS and CDR2 YFSETQ come from the germline V gene. Trimming removed 4 bases from V and 6 bases from J; junction bases left unmatched: 5. CDR3 sequence reads: CASSPGLAGTDTQYF. The CDR3 region has the DNA TGCGCCAGCAGCCCGGGACTAGCGGGAACGGATACGCAGTATTTT.

This clone was counted only a few times. V gene TRBV2 combines with J gene TRBJ1-5; no clear D. Germline V gene lookup returns CDR1 SNHLY and CDR2 FYNNEI. Trimming took off 8 bases at V and 6 bases at J, with 11 bases between the two ends. This CDR3 has 12 residues. The CDR3 DNA follows: TGTGCCAGCTCGGACGTTCCTCAGCCCCAGCATTTT. Translating it yields CASSDVPQPQHF.

This chain links TRBV21-1 with TRBJ2-7; no DNA check was done on the table's D call, TRBD1. TRBV21-1 is noted as a pseudogene. This CDR3 has 15 amino acids. The CDR3 DNA follows: TGTGCCAGCAGCAAAGAAGGGGGTACAGCCTACGAGCAGTACTTC. Translation gives CASSKEGGTAYEQYF.

Comments on this clone: The same CDR3 is also encoded by other DNA sequences in this sample. V gene TRBV6-5 combines with J gene TRBJ1-5; the D gene is possibly TRBD1 (6 bases). The CDR3 runs to 14 residues. The V gene lost 5 bases and the J gene lost 1 base, with 9 bases spanning the gap. Germline-derived CDR1 and CDR2 are MNHEY and SVGAGI. The CDR3 bases are TGTGCCAGCAGTCCCGACAGGAGCAATCAGCCCCAGCATTTT. This sequence encodes CASSPDRSNQPQHF.

This rearrangement joins TRBV28 to TRBJ2-1; TRBD2 aligns across 10 bases. This CDR3 is 14 amino acids long. V shed 4 bases and J 10 bases; nucleotides not matched to a gene: 7. Germline loops: CDR1 MDHEN, CDR2 SYDVKM. The chain's CDR3 is CASSSPGTSVEQFF. The CDR3 coding sequence is TGTGCCAGCAGTTCGCCCGGGACTAGCGTGGAGCAGTTCTTC.

In the case of this clone: The junction shows a germline mismatch at one end, possibly a read error. The chain is built from TRBV28 and TRBJ2-1; D is ambiguous. The CDR3 has 15 residues. From germline, CDR1 is MDHEN and CDR2 SYDVKM. CDR3 protein: CASSQAAGVYTEQFF. CDR3 in DNA: TGTGCCAGCAGCCAGGCGGCAGGAGTCTACACTGAGCAGTTCTTC.

J is TRBJ2-3 and V is TRBV6-5; D is uncertain. From germline, CDR1 is MNHEY and CDR2 SVGAGI. The ends were cut back, 5 bases at V and 5 bases at J, with 17 bases in the middle. CDR3 length: 15 amino acids. This chain's CDR3 is CASSHTTRIVDTQYF. In DNA form, the CDR3 reads TGTGCCAGCAGTCACACGACTCGCATTGTAGATACGCAGTATTTT.

The chain has TRBV28 and TRBJ1-5, with TRBD1 identical over 11 bases. V was clipped by 7 bases and J by 2 bases; unmatched bases: 4. Germline V gives CDR1 MDHEN, CDR2 SYDVKM. This CDR3 comprises 15 residues. Here the CDR3 reads CASTWTGGRNQPQHF. For the CDR3, the DNA is TGTGCCAGCACCTGGACAGGGGGCCGCAATCAGCCCCAGCATTTT.

The CDR3 DNA follows: TGTGCCTTCCGGGAGTGGAATAATTCACCCCTCCACTTT. As protein: CAFREWNNSPLHF. The chain recombines TRBV30 with TRBJ1-6; D uncertain. The CDR3 has 13 amino acids. Germline-derived CDR1 and CDR2 are GTSNPN and SVGIG (reference sequence). V dropped 7 bases and J dropped 5 bases, with 12 bases sitting between them.

V and J are TRBV5-1 and TRBJ2-7; tentatively, D is TRBD1 or TRBD2 (6 bases each). Trimming left V 0 bases short and J 2 bases short, with 27 bases between. Germline values: CDR1 SGHRS, CDR2 YFSETQ. The CDR3 is made up of 20 amino acids. In DNA form, the CDR3 reads TGCGCCAGCAGCTTGGCGGGGGCCAGGGGAAGAATATTAGGCGCCTACGAGCAGTACTTC. Its protein is CASSLAGARGRILGAYEQYF.

This clone showed up just once. The chain employs TRBV5-4 and TRBJ1-1; unclear D gene. The germline CDR1 and CDR2 sequences are SGHNT and YYREEE (reference sequence). The V end was cut by 0 bases, the J end by 1 base, with 10 bases between. The CDR3 has 15 residues. The CDR3 protein is CASSLGAIPNTEAFF. DNA for the CDR3: TGTGCCAGCAGCTTGGGCGCGATACCGAACACTGAAGCTTTCTTT.

The rearrangement joins TRBV28 to TRBJ1-1; D ambiguous. This CDR3 has 15 residues. V dropped 0 bases and J dropped 0 bases, with 8 bases sitting between them. Germline V lookup: CDR1 MDHEN, CDR2 SYDVKM. CDR3 nucleotides: TGTGCCAGCAGTTTATGCACGCCGGTGAACACTGAAGCTTTCTTT. Encoded protein: CASSLCTPVNTEAFF.

The V and J genes are TRBV11-2 and TRBJ1-1; no firm D call. The germline V and J ends were trimmed by 3 bases and 1 base, with 9 bases remaining between them. The V gene's germline CDR1 is SGHAT and CDR2 FQNNGV. The CDR3 has 14 residues. The CDR3 sequence: CASSFGRQNTEAFF. CDR3 DNA: TGTGCCAGCAGCTTCGGAAGACAGAACACTGAAGCTTTCTTT.

A note on this clone: At the DNA level, this CDR3 is encoded by other sequences in the same sample as well. The V gene is TRBV28, the J gene TRBJ1-1, with a possible D match to TRBD1 (6 bases). Germline CDR1 reads MDHEN; CDR2 reads SYDVKM. V dropped 5 bases and J dropped 0 bases, with 10 bases sitting between them. The CDR3 runs 14 residues. CDR3 region: CASSPGDMNTEAFF. The CDR3 nucleotides are TGTGCCAGCAGTCCAGGGGACATGAACACTGAAGCTTTCTTT. Together with reference TRBV28 and TRBJ1-1, the CDR3 gives the full variable domain: DVKVTQSSRYLVKRTGEKVFLECVQDMDHENMFWYRQDPGLGLRLIYFSYDVKMKEKGDIPEGYSVSREKKERFSLILESASTNQTSMYLCASSPGDMNTEAFFGQGTRLTVV.

This chain uses TRBV7-9 with TRBJ2-1; D possibly corresponds to TRBD2 (6 bases). Germline CDR1 and CDR2: SEHNR and FQNEAQ (reference sequence). The CDR3 has 16 amino acids. With 5 bases removed from V and 2 bases from J, the gap between germline ends came to 16 bases. CDR3 loop: CASSPGVGLPYNEQFF. The CDR3 DNA is TGTGCCAGCAGCCCCGGGGTGGGACTGCCCTACAATGAGCAGTTCTTC.

The chain carries TRBV19 and TRBJ1-2; 12 bases line up with TRBD1. Germline-derived CDR1 and CDR2 are LNHDA and SQIVND (reference sequence). V shed 2 bases, J shed 3 bases, and the junction held 7 bases outside the gene matches. This CDR3 is 17 amino acids long. The CDR3 spells CASSITGTGGVHYGYTF. As DNA, the CDR3 is TGTGCCAGTAGTATAACCGGGACAGGGGGCGTTCACTATGGCTACACCTTC.

V is TRBV18 and J is TRBJ2-6; weak D call: TRBD2 (6 bases). CDR1 is KGHSH, CDR2 LQKENI, per germline. Between the trimmed V and J ends, which lost 7 bases and 9 bases, there was a span of 13 bases. CDR3 size: 13 residues. The CDR3 protein is CASWDGAGNVLTF. CDR3 bases: TGTGCCAGCTGGGACGGAGCGGGCAACGTCCTGACTTTC. Full variable domain (remainder filled in from reference TRBV18 and TRBJ2-6): NAGVMQNPRHLVRRRGQEARLRCSPMKGHSHVYWYRQLPEEGLKFMVYLQKENIIDESGMPKERFSAEFPKEGPSILRIQQVVRGDSAAYFCASWDGAGNVLTFGAGSRLTVL.

The chain recombines TRBV30 with TRBJ1-3, with 7 positions matching TRBD1. This CDR3 is built from 14 residues. V was clipped by 4 bases and J by 3 bases; unmatched bases: 6. Germline CDR1 is GTSNPN and CDR2 is SVGIG (reference sequence). CDR3 loop: CAWNVGGSGNTIYF. The CDR3 DNA sequence: TGTGCCTGGAACGTAGGGGGCAGTGGAAACACCATATATTTT.

The V and J genes are TRBV29-1 and TRBJ2-1; TRBD1 might be the D (5 bases). The CDR3 loop spans 13 amino acids. Trimming removed 4 bases at V and 4 bases at J, with 11 bases between. The germline CDR1 and CDR2 sequences are SQVTM and ANQGSEA. The CDR3: CSVVGRLYNEQFF. The CDR3 DNA reads as TGCAGCGTTGTGGGGCGCCTATACAATGAGCAGTTCTTC.

This clone has a single count. V usage is TRBV27 and J usage is TRBJ1-2; D uncertain. V lost 6 bases and J lost 5, with 13 bases in between. The CDR3 is 13 residues long. Germline CDR1 reads MNHEY; CDR2 reads SMNVEV (reference sequence). This CDR3 reads CASSPINQYGYTF. CDR3 in DNA: TGTGCCAGCAGCCCAATCAACCAATATGGCTACACCTTC.

This chain links TRBV18 with TRBJ2-7; 9 positions match TRBD1. This CDR3 region has 16 residues. J lost 3 bases, V lost 3 bases, and 9 bases had no gene match. Germline V gene data show CDR1 as KGHSH and CDR2 as LQKENI. The DNA of the CDR3 is TGTGCCAGCTCACCGATACAGGGGGCAAGCCACTACGAGCAGTACTTC. Residues: CASSPIQGASHYEQYF.

This chain links TRBV29-1 with TRBJ2-1; a possible D gene is TRBD1 (6 bases). Germline assignment: CDR1 SQVTM and CDR2 ANQGSEA. The CDR3 runs 12 residues. V was shortened by 2 bases and J by 7 bases, with 9 bases between the two germline ends. CDR3 bases: TGCAGCGTTGAAAACAGGGTAAATGAGCAGTTCTTC. It codes for CSVENRVNEQFF.

The chain employs TRBV28 and TRBJ1-1, with D possibly matching TRBD1 (6 bases). V lost 8 bases and J lost 3, with 25 bases in between. CDR3 length: 17 residues. The germline V gene encodes CDR1 MDHEN and CDR2 SYDVKM. The DNA of the CDR3 is TGTGCCAGCGGGGATCTGGGGGCGTCAGCTCAGGACACTGAAGCTTTCTTT. Protein: CASGDLGASAQDTEAFF.